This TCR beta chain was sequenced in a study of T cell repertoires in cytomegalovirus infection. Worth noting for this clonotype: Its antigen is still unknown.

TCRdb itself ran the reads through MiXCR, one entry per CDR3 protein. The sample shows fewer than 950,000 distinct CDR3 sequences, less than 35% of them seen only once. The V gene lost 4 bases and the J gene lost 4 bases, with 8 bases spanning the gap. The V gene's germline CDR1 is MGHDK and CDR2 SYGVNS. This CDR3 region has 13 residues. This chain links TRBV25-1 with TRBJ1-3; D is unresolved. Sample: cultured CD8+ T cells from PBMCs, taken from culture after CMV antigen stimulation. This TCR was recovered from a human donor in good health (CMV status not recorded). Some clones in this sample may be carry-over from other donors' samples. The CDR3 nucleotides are TGTGCCAGCAGTGCTTTCTCCGGAAACACCATATATTTT. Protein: CASSAFSGNTIYF.